This T cell receptor beta chain originates from a study of shared clonotypes between healthy human individuals. None of the donors, who were healthy HIV-negative adults, had recently had acute infections or vaccinations. Deletions cut 2 bases from V and 0 bases from J, with 8 bases between. Germline CDR1 GTSNPN, CDR2 SVGIG (reference sequence). This CDR3 has 14 amino acids. Some clones are missing from TCRdb's copy, which holds only in-frame ones; the method was immunoSEQ multiplex PCR. The data hold 2 million to 2.5 million clones, with 93% observed a single time. J is TRBJ1-5 and V is TRBV30, with D perhaps matching TRBD1 (5 bases). This clonotype originated in a man younger than 35 in good health. Some clones in this sample may be carry-over from other donors' samples. The sample taken for sequencing was naive CD4+ T cells from PBMCs. The subset here: CD45RA+ positively selected. The CDR3 DNA reads TGTGCCTGGAGTCCGGGGGTTAGCAATCAGCCCCAGCATTTT. It translates to CAWSPGVSNQPQHF.